Below are 20 T cell receptor beta chains sequenced from a single sample in a study of T cell responses to AZD1222 COVID-19 vaccine. Generated by immunoSEQ multiplex PCR, the TCRdb table keeps only in-frame clones and is missing some. The data contain fewer than 120,000 clones, 88% of them singletons. This material consisted of peripheral blood, taken on day 0 of AZD1222 vaccination. The receptors were gathered from an adult in good health.

This chain joins TRBV18 and TRBJ2-7, with D perhaps matching TRBD1 or TRBD2 (7 bases each). Germline V gene data show CDR1 as KGHSH and CDR2 as LQKENI. V gave up 3 bases and J gave up 3 bases, with 21 bases separating them. CDR3 length: 17 residues. DNA for the CDR3: TGTGCCAGCTCACCCCTTCGAAGCCAGGGGGGGGACTACGAGCAGTACTTC. Protein: CASSPLRSQGGDYEQYF.

This chain joins TRBV27 and TRBJ2-7; D is perhaps TRBD1 (7 bases). Between the trimmed V and J ends, which lost 6 bases and 2 bases, there was a span of 14 bases. Per germline, CDR1 MNHEY and CDR2 SMNVEV (reference sequence). The CDR3 has 14 amino acids. CDR3 in amino acids: CASRGGGSPYEQYF. The CDR3 DNA sequence: TGTGCCAGCAGAGGAGGGGGCTCTCCCTACGAGCAGTACTTC.

Here the CDR3 DNA reads TGTGCCAGCAGGGGCTCGAACACCGGGGAGCTGTTTTTT. Encoded protein: CASRGSNTGELFF. This chain uses TRBV12-3 or TRBV12-4 with TRBJ2-2; unclear D gene. Trimming removed 6 bases at V and 0 bases at J, with 5 bases between. This CDR3 is 13 amino acids long.

The chain combines TRBV2 with TRBJ1-6; 9 nucleotides line up with TRBD1. Trimming cost V 7 bases and J 7 bases; bases outside gene matches: 8. The CDR3 sequence is 15 residues long. In germline, CDR1 is SNHLY, CDR2 FYNNEI. The CDR3 DNA reads TGTGCCAGCACCCTCACCGGGACAGGGAATTCACCCCTCCACTTT. Translated, it gives CASTLTGTGNSPLHF.

The chain recombines TRBV6-5 with TRBJ2-1; D may be TRBD1 or TRBD2 (5 bases each). Germline assignment: CDR1 MNHEY and CDR2 SVGAGI. The V end was cut by 9 bases, the J end by 10 bases, with 22 bases between. The CDR3 spans 14 residues. The DNA for the CDR3 is TGTGCCAGTACCCCGGGACCCAACGATTGGGAGCAGTTCTTC. This codes for CASTPGPNDWEQFF.

V gene TRBV5-1 combines with J gene TRBJ1-2, with D tentatively TRBD1 (5 bases). The CDR3 is made up of 17 amino acids. Germline V gives CDR1 SGHRS, CDR2 YFSETQ. V gave up 1 base and J gave up 4 bases, with 20 bases separating them. CDR3 sequence: CASSLTFNSRVVYGYTF. CDR3 DNA sequence: TGCGCCAGCAGCTTGACGTTCAATAGCAGGGTGGTCTATGGCTACACCTTC. Full variable domain (missing parts from reference TRBV5-1 and TRBJ1-2): KAGVTQTPRYLIKTRGQQVTLSCSPISGHRSVSWYQQTPGQGLQFLFEYFSETQRNKGNFPGRFSGRQFSNSRSEMNVSTLELGDSALYLCASSLTFNSRVVYGYTFGSGTRLTVV.

The rearrangement links TRBV19 to TRBJ2-7; no clear D gene. The CDR3 is 13 residues long. Trimming took off 5 bases at V and 3 bases at J, with 11 bases between the two ends. Germline V gives CDR1 LNHDA, CDR2 SQIVND (reference sequence). As DNA, the CDR3 is TGTGCCAGTAGTCAAGGACGGAACTACGAGCAGTACTTC. It is translated as CASSQGRNYEQYF. The variable domain in full, with the rest retrieved from reference TRBV19 and TRBJ2-7, is DGGITQSPKYLFRKEGQNVTLSCEQNLNHDAMYWYRQDPGQGLRLIYYSQIVNDFQKGDIAEGYSVSREKKESFPLTVTSAQKNPTAFYLCASSQGRNYEQYFGPGTRLTVT.

The CDR3 region is CASSLDLDRGRGYTF. CDR3 DNA sequence: TGTGCCAGCAGCTTAGATCTGGACAGGGGACGGGGCTACACCTTC. The chain carries TRBV11-2 and TRBJ1-2; 9 bases align to TRBD1. Germline CDR1 is SGHAT and CDR2 is FQNNGV. This CDR3 comprises 15 residues. The trim removed 0 bases at V and 8 bases at J, leaving 7 bases unmatched.

CDR3 in amino acids: CASGPSYEQYF. The CDR3 DNA sequence: TGTGCCAGCGGCCCCTCCTACGAGCAGTACTTC. This chain links TRBV6-2 or TRBV6-3 with TRBJ2-7; D gene uncertain. CDR1 and CDR2 (germline): MNHEY, SVGEGT. The CDR3 consists of 11 residues. V dropped 8 bases and J dropped 0 bases, with 5 bases sitting between them.

This clone occurred once. The rearrangement links TRBV6-5 to TRBJ1-2; 8 bases are a match to TRBD1. The junction had 8 bases not matched to a gene; V was cut back by 0 bases and J by 5 bases. The germline V gene has CDR1 MNHEY and CDR2 SVGAGI. The CDR3 sequence is 16 residues long. In DNA, the CDR3 is TGTGCCAGCAGTTACTCGTCTCAGGGGGCTATTTATGGCTACACCTTC. Protein sequence: CASSYSSQGAIYGYTF.

This clone is a singleton in its sample. The chain has TRBV7-8 and TRBJ1-5; D remains ambiguous. Germline V CDR1 and CDR2: SGHVS, FQNEAQ. V was pared by 1 base and J by 6 bases, with 7 bases between. The length of the CDR3 is 13 residues. The CDR3 spells CASSLGGFQPQHF. The DNA of the CDR3 is TGTGCCAGCAGCTTAGGTGGATTTCAGCCCCAGCATTTT. The whole variable domain, remainder taken from reference TRBV7-8 and TRBJ1-5, is GAGVSQSPRYKVAKRGQDVALRCDPISGHVSLFWYQQALGQGPEFLTYFQNEAQLDKSGLPSDRFFAERPEGSVSTLKIQRTQQEDSAVYLCASSLGGFQPQHFGDGTRLSIL.

The chain links TRBV6-4 to TRBJ1-1; tentatively, D is TRBD1 (5 bases). Looked up from germline, CDR1 is MRHNA and CDR2 is SNTAGT. This CDR3 spans 13 amino acids. Between the trimmed V and J ends, which lost 6 bases and 2 bases, there was a span of 10 bases. Here the CDR3 DNA reads TGTGCCAGCAGCGCGAGGGGAAACACTGAAGCTTTCTTT. It yields the protein CASSARGNTEAFF.

The J gene is TRBJ1-1, the V gene TRBV28; 8 nucleotides match TRBD1. Germline trimming cut 3 bases from V and 3 bases from J; bases unmatched to any gene: 12. This CDR3 region has 17 residues. Looked up from germline, CDR1 is MDHEN and CDR2 is SYDVKM. Here the CDR3 reads CASSFGGRGPPHTEAFF. The DNA for the CDR3 is TGTGCCAGCAGTTTCGGTGGCAGGGGGCCCCCCCACACTGAAGCTTTCTTT.

V is TRBV5-1 and J is TRBJ2-7, with a tentative D call TRBD1 (5 bases). Looked up from germline, CDR1 is SGHRS and CDR2 is YFSETQ. The V and J ends lost 5 bases and 2 bases respectively, with 14 bases between them. The CDR3 covers 14 residues. CDR3 in amino acids: CASRGQGRTYEQYF. The DNA of the CDR3 is TGCGCCAGCAGGGGGCAGGGAAGAACCTACGAGCAGTACTTC.

The CDR3 is CASSLVGGSSGGYTF. CDR3 bases: TGCGCCAGCAGCTTGGTCGGGGGCTCCTCGGGTGGCTACACCTTC. The rearrangement uses TRBV5-1 and TRBJ1-2; D possibly corresponds to TRBD1 (6 bases). Trimming stripped 0 bases from V and 7 bases from J, with 16 bases between. Germline V gene data show CDR1 as SGHRS and CDR2 as YFSETQ. This CDR3 region has 15 residues.

V gene TRBV3-1 (or the pseudogene TRBV3-2) combines with J gene TRBJ2-2; no clear D gene. Germline CDR1 LGHDT, CDR2 YNNKEL (reference sequence). Between the trimmed V and J ends, which lost 5 bases and 3 bases, there was a span of 22 bases. The CDR3 consists of 18 residues. The CDR3 coding sequence is TGTGCCAGCAGCAAGGTACCCCCCCGGATATACGACACCGGGGAGCTGTTTTTT. Its protein product is CASSKVPPRIYDTGELFF.

The chain is built from TRBV7-9 and TRBJ2-2; 10 bases agree with TRBD2. This CDR3 comprises 18 residues. V was pared by 2 bases and J by 8 bases, with 14 bases of the junction left unmatched. CDR1 is SEHNR and CDR2 is FQNEAQ in the germline V gene (reference sequence). CDR3 loop: CASSLRFGLAGVSGELFF. For the CDR3, the DNA is TGTGCCAGCAGCTTAAGGTTTGGCCTAGCGGGAGTATCGGGGGAGCTGTTTTTT.

This chain connects TRBV3-1 (or the pseudogene TRBV3-2) to TRBJ2-1; TRBD2 matches 10 bases. Per the germline V gene, CDR1 is LGHDT and CDR2 is YNNKEL (reference sequence). This CDR3 contains 15 residues. V was pared by 1 base and J by 7 bases, with 4 bases of the junction left unmatched. CDR3 DNA: TGTGCCAGCAGCCAAGGAGCGGGAGGGGAGAATGAGCAGTTCTTC. Translating gives CASSQGAGGENEQFF.

V and J are TRBV18 and TRBJ1-4; D gene ambiguous. This CDR3 has 15 residues. Per the germline V gene, CDR1 is KGHSH and CDR2 is LQKENI. With 3 bases removed from V and 11 bases from J, the gap between germline ends came to 19 bases. The CDR3 coding sequence is TGTGCCAGCTCACCGGCGAGGTGGGATCACGAGAAACTGTTTTTT. Protein product: CASSPARWDHEKLFF.

This chain links TRBV11-2 with TRBJ1-2; a weak D match, TRBD1 (5 bases). This CDR3 has 15 residues. Trimming cost V 3 bases and J 3 bases, with 14 bases left between them. Germline CDR1 reads SGHAT; CDR2 reads FQNNGV. For the CDR3, the DNA is TGTGCCAGCAGCTTGGGCAGGGTGTCGGACTATGGCTACACCTTC. It translates to CASSLGRVSDYGYTF.